These 10 T cell receptor beta chains share one sample of origin, sequenced in a study of T-cell memory formation after mild COVID-19. TCRdb fed the 5' RACE reads into MiXCR, producing one record per CDR3 protein. The sample has 250,000 to 350,000 distinct CDR3 sequences; less than 20% are singletons. Sequencing used PBMCs or a T cell subset sorted from them (not recorded which). Receptor source: a man aged 18 to 30 who had mild COVID-19 (a few samples of this study predate the infection). Cell type and time point are not known.

In this sample, this clonotype turned up many times. The junction does not match germline at one end; this may be a read error. CDR3 amino acids: CASSLGDTQYF. Written as DNA, the CDR3 is TGTGCCAGCAGCTTAGGAGATACGCAGTATTTT. The chain joins TRBV5-1 to TRBJ2-3; the D is unclear. Per germline, CDR1 SGHRS and CDR2 YFSETQ. CDR3 length: 11 amino acids.

This clonotype was found a few times. The chain is built from TRBV5-5 and TRBJ2-3; 13 bases map to TRBD2. CDR1 and CDR2 from the germline V gene are SGHKS and YYEKEE (reference sequence). This CDR3 has 18 amino acids. The junction had 10 bases not matched to a gene; V was cut back by 4 bases and J by 2 bases. CDR3 nucleotides: TGTGCCAGCAGCCCAAGACTAGCGGGGGGCCAGCCCACAGATACGCAGTATTTT. Protein: CASSPRLAGGQPTDTQYF.

The chain has TRBV20-1 and TRBJ2-3; D unclear. The V gene's germline CDR1 is DFQATT and CDR2 SNEGSKA (reference sequence). CDR3 size: 11 residues. Trimming took off 7 bases at V and 4 bases at J, with 9 bases between the two ends. This CDR3 is CSVPQADTQYF. CDR3 in DNA: TGCAGTGTCCCTCAGGCAGATACGCAGTATTTT.

This clonotype was counted ten times or more. V is TRBV12-3 or TRBV12-4 and J is TRBJ1-2, with D unresolved. V gave up 6 bases and J gave up 10 bases, with 15 bases separating them. The CDR3 spans 12 residues. The CDR3 region has the DNA TGTGCCAGCAGACAAGGTGGAGATGACTACACCTTC. It specifies CASRQGGDDYTF.

There are many counts of this clonotype. The genes are TRBV7-2 and TRBJ2-4; TRBD1 or TRBD2 may be the D gene (5 bases each). The CDR3 length is 15 residues. The germline CDR1 and CDR2 sequences are SGHTA and FQGNSA. V was trimmed by 2 bases and J by 8 bases, leaving 16 bases between them. CDR3 sequence (DNA): TGTGCCAGCAGCTTAATGGGGAGCGAAGGGGACATTCAGTACTTC. As protein: CASSLMGSEGDIQYF.

The CDR3 protein is CASSSQGRNEKLFF. DNA for the CDR3: TGCGCCAGCAGCTCGCAGGGTCGGAATGAAAAACTGTTTTTT. This chain links TRBV5-1 with TRBJ1-4; TRBD1 might be the D (5 bases). The CDR3 runs to 14 residues. Germline CDR1 is SGHRS and CDR2 is YFSETQ. V lost 3 bases and J 5 bases, leaving 11 bases between the germline ends.

This clonotype has ten or more counts. V is TRBV6-5 and J is TRBJ2-1; 15 nucleotides agree with TRBD2. In germline, CDR1 is MNHEY, CDR2 SVGAGI. The CDR3 runs to 14 residues. Trimming took 5 bases from V and 7 from J; bases not matched to a gene: 0. The DNA for the CDR3 is TGTGCCAGCAGTGGGACTAGCGGGGGGAATGAGCAGTTCTTC. This sequence encodes CASSGTSGGNEQFF.

The chain links TRBV10-2 to TRBJ1-1; no clear D. Trimming cost V 2 bases and J 6 bases, with 7 bases left between them. This CDR3 region has 12 residues. The germline CDR1 and CDR2 sequences are WSHSY and SAAADI. The CDR3, as DNA: TGCGCCAGCAGTGAGCAGGTCGCTGAAGCTTTCTTT. This encodes CASSEQVAEAFF.

This sequence joins TRBV20-1 and TRBJ2-2; TRBD1 matches 7 bases. With V trimmed by 5 bases and J by 0 bases, 0 bases remained unmatched. CDR3 length equals 13 residues. CDR1 and CDR2 (germline): DFQATT, SNEGSKA (reference sequence). CDR3 loop: CSAQGANTGELFF. The CDR3, as DNA: TGCAGTGCTCAGGGGGCGAACACCGGGGAGCTGTTTTTT.

This clonotype appeared a few times. In DNA form, the CDR3 reads TGTGCCAGCAGTTACGTGGCTACGGATGAGCAGTTCTTC. Translated: CASSYVATDEQFF. The chain has TRBV6-6 and TRBJ2-1, with D unclear. Germline lookup yields CDR1 MNHNY and CDR2 SVGAGI (reference sequence). This CDR3 region has 13 residues. The V gene lost 2 bases and the J gene lost 8 bases, with 10 bases spanning the gap.